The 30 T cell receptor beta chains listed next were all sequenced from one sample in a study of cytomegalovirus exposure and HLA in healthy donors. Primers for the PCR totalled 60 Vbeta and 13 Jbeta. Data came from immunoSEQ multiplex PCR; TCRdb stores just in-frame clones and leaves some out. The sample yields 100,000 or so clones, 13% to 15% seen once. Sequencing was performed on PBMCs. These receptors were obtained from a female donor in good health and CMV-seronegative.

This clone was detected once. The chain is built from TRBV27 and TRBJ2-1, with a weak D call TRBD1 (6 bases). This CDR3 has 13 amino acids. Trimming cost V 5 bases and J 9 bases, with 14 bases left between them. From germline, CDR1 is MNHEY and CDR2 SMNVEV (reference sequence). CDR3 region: CASSQTQGSEQFF. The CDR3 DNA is TGTGCCAGCAGTCAGACACAGGGTAGTGAGCAGTTCTTC.

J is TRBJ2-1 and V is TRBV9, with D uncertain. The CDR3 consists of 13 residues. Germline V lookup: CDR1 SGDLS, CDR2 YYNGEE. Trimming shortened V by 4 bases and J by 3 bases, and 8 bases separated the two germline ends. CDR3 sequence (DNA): TGTGCCAGCAGCCCCAACTACTACAATGAGCAGTTCTTC. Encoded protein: CASSPNYYNEQFF. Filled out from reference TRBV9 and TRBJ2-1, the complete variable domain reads DSGVTQTPKHLITATGQRVTLRCSPRSGDLSVYWYQQSLDQGLQFLIQYYNGEERAKGNILERFSAQQFPDLHSELNLSSLELGDSALYFCASSPNYYNEQFFGPGTRLTVL.

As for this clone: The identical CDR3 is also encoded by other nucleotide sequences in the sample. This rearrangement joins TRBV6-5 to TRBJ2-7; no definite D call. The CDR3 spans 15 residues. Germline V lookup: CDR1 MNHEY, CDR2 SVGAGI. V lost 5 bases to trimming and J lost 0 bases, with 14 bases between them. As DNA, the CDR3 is TGTGCCAGCAGTCGCAGTCAGTCACCCTCCTACGAGCAGTACTTC. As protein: CASSRSQSPSYEQYF.

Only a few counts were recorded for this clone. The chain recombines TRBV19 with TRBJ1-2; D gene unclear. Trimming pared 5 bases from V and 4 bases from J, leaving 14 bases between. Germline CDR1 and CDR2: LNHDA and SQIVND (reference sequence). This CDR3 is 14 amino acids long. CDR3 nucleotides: TGTGCCAGTAGTCCCGAGGGCCGTGGCTATGGCTACACCTTC. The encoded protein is CASSPEGRGYGYTF.

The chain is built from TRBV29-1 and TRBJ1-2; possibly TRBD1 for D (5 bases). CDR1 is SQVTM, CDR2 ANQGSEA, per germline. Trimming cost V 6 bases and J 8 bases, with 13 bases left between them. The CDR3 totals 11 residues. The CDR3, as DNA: TGCAGCGTCTTTGGGGCGGGAGGCTACACCTTC. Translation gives CSVFGAGGYTF.

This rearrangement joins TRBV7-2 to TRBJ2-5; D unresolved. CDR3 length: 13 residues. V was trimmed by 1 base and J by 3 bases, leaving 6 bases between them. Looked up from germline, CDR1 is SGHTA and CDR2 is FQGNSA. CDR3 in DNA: TGTGCCAGCAGCTTAGGTCAGAAAGAGACCCAGTACTTC. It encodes CASSLGQKETQYF.

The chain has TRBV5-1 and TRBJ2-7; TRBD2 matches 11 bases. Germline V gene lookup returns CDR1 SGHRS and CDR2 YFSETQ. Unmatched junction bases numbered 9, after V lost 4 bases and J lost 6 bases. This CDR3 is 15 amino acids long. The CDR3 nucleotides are TGCGCCAGCAGCATAATTAGCGGGAGGGCCGGCGAGCAGTACTTC. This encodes CASSIISGRAGEQYF.

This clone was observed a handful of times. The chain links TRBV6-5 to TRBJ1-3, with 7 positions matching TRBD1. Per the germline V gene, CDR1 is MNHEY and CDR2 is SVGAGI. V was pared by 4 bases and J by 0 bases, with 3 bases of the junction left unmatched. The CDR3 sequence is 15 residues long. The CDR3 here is CASSWDSASGNTIYF. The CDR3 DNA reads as TGTGCCAGCAGTTGGGACAGTGCCTCTGGAAACACCATATATTTT.

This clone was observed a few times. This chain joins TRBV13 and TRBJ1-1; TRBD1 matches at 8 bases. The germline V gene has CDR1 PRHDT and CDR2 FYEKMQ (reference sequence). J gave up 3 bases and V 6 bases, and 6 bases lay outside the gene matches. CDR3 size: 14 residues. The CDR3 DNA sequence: TGTGCCAGCAGGTGGACAGGGCATTACACTGAAGCTTTCTTT. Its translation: CASRWTGHYTEAFF.

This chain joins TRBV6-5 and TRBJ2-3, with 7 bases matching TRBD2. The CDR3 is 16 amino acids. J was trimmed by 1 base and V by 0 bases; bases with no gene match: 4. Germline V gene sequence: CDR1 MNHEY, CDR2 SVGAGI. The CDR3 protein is CASSYSREGRTDTQYF. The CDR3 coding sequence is TGTGCCAGCAGTTACTCGAGGGAGGGTCGCACAGATACGCAGTATTTT.

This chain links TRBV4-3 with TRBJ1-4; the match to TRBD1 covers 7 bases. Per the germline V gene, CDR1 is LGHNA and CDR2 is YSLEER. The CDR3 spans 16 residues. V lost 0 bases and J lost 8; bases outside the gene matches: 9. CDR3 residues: CASSQDSDRWGEKLFF. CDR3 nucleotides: TGCGCCAGCAGCCAAGATTCGGACAGGTGGGGGGAAAAACTGTTTTTT.

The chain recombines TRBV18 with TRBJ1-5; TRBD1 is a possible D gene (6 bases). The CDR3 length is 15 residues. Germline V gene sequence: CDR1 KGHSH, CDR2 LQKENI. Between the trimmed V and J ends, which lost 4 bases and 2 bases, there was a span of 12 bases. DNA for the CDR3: TGTGCCAGCTCACTAACAGGGATAGGCAATCAGCCCCAGCATTTT. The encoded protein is CASSLTGIGNQPQHF.

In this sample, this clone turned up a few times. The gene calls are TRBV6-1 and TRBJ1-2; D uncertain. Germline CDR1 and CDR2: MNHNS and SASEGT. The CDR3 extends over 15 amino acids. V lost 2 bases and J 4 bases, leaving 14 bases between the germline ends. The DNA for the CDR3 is TGTGCCAGCAGTGAAAAGCCGGGGATAGTCTATGGCTACACCTTC. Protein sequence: CASSEKPGIVYGYTF.

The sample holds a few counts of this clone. The CDR3 DNA follows: TGTGCCAGCAGCTTAACTAGCGGGAGGGTCTACAATGAGCAGTTCTTC. Its translation is CASSLTSGRVYNEQFF. The chain recombines TRBV7-3 with TRBJ2-1; 11 nucleotides line up with TRBD2. Germline-derived CDR1 and CDR2 are SGHTA and FQGTGA. This CDR3 is built from 16 residues. V trimming: 0 bases; J trimming: 3 bases; junction bases outside the gene matches: 1.

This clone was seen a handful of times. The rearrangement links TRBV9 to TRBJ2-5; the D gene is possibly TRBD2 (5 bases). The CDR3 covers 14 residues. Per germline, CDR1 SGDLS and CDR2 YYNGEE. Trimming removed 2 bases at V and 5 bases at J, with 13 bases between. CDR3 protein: CASSVQGGLETQYF. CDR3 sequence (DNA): TGTGCCAGCAGCGTCCAAGGCGGGCTGGAGACCCAGTACTTC.

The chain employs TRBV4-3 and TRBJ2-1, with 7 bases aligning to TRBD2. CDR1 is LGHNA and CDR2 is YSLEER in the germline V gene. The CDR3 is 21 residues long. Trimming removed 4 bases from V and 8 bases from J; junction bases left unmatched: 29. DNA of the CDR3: TGCGCCAGCAGCCGGACCTCAAAGCGGCCTAGACTAGCAGATAGGATCCATGAGCAGTTCTTC. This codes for CASSRTSKRPRLADRIHEQFF.

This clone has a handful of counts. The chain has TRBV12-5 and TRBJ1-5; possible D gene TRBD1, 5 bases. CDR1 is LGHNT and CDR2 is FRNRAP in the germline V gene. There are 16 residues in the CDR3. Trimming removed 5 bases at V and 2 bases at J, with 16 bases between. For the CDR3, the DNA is TGTGCTAGTGGTCCAGACAGCCCTGGGCGCAATCAGCCCCAGCATTTT. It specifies CASGPDSPGRNQPQHF.

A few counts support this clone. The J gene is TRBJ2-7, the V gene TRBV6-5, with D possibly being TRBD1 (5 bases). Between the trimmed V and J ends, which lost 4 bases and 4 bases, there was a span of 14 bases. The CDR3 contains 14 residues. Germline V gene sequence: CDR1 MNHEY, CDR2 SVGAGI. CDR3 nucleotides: TGTGCCAGCAGTTCCAGGGAAGGTATTTACGAGCAGTACTTC. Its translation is CASSSREGIYEQYF.

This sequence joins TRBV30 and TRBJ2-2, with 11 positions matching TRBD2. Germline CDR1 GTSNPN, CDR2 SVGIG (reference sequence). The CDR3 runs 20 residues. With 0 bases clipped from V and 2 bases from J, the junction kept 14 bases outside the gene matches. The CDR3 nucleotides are TGTGCCTGGAGTGTACTCCCCATCGGGACTAGCGGAATAAACACCGGGGAGCTGTTTTTT. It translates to CAWSVLPIGTSGINTGELFF.

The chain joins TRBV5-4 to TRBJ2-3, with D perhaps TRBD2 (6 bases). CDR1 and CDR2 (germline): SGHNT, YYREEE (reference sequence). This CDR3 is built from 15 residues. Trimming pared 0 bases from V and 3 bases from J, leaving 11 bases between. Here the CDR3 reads CASSLGRGRTDTQYF. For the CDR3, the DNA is TGTGCCAGCAGCTTGGGACGGGGGAGGACAGATACGCAGTATTTT.

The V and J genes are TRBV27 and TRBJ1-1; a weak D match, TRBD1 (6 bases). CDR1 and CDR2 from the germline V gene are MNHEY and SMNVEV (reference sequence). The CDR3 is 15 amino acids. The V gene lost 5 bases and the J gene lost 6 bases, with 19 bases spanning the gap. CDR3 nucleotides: TGTGCCAGCAGTCCACAACAGGGCGGGTACGCTGAAGCTTTCTTT. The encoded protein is CASSPQQGGYAEAFF.

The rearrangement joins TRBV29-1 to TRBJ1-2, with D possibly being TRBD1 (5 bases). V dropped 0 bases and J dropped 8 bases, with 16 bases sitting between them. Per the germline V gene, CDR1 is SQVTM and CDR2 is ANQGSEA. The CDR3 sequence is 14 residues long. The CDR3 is CSVEDLGQGSGYTF. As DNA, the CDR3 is TGCAGCGTTGAAGATCTTGGGCAGGGTAGCGGCTACACCTTC.

Here the CDR3 reads CASSFFTGQDGETQYF. CDR3 nucleotides: TGTGCCAGCAGCTTTTTTACAGGGCAGGACGGAGAGACCCAGTACTTC. V gene TRBV7-2 combines with J gene TRBJ2-5, with a tentative D call TRBD1 (6 bases). This CDR3 spans 16 amino acids. The V and J ends lost 3 bases and 4 bases respectively, with 18 bases between them. Germline V gene sequence: CDR1 SGHTA, CDR2 FQGNSA. The full variable domain, rest sourced from reference TRBV7-2 and TRBJ2-5, is GAGVSQSPSNKVTEKGKDVELRCDPISGHTALYWYRQSLGQGLEFLIYFQGNSAPDKSGLPSDRFSAERTGGSVSTLTIQRTQQEDSAVYLCASSFFTGQDGETQYFGPGTRLLVL.

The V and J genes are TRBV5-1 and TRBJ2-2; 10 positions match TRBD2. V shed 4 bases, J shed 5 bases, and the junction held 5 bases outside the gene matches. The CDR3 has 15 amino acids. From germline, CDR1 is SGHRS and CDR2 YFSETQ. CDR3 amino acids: CASSPGLAVTGELFF. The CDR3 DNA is TGCGCCAGCAGCCCCGGACTAGCGGTAACCGGGGAGCTGTTTTTT.

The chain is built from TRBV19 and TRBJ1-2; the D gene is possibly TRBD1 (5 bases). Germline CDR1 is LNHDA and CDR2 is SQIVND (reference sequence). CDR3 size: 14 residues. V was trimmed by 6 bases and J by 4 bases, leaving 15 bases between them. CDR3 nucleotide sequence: TGTGCCAGTAGCCGCAGGGAAGGGGCCTATGGCTACACCTTC. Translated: CASSRREGAYGYTF.

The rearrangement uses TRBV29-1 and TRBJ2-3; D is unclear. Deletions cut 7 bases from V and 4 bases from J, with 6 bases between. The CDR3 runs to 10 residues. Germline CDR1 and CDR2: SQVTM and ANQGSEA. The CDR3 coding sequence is TGCAGCGCCGAGGCAGATACGCAGTATTTT. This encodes CSAEADTQYF.

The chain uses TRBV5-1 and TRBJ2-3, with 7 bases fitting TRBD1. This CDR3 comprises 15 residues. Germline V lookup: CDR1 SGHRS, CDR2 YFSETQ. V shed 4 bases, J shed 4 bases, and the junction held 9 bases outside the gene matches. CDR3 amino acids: CASSLRIGGSDTQYF. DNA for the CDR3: TGCGCCAGCAGCCTACGGATAGGGGGCTCAGATACGCAGTATTTT.

The CDR3 coding sequence is TGTGCCTGGAAACCGCAGGGGACAACTAATGAAAAACTGTTTTTT. It yields the protein CAWKPQGTTNEKLFF. This chain links TRBV30 with TRBJ1-4, with a tentative D call TRBD1 (6 bases). The CDR3 contains 15 residues. V was clipped by 4 bases and J by 0 bases, with 12 bases between them. Germline V gene data show CDR1 as GTSNPN and CDR2 as SVGIG (reference sequence).

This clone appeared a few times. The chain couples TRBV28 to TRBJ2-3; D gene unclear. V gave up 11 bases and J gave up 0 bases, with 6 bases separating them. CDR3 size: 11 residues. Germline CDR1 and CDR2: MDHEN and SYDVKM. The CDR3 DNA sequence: TGTGCCGTGGAGAGCACAGATACGCAGTATTTT. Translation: CAVESTDTQYF.

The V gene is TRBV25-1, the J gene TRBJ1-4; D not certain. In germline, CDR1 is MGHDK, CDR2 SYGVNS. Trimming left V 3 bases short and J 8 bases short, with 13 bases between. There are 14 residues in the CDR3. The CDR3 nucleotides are TGTGCCAGCAGTGATCCTTTAAACGGGGAAAAACTGTTTTTT. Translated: CASSDPLNGEKLFF.